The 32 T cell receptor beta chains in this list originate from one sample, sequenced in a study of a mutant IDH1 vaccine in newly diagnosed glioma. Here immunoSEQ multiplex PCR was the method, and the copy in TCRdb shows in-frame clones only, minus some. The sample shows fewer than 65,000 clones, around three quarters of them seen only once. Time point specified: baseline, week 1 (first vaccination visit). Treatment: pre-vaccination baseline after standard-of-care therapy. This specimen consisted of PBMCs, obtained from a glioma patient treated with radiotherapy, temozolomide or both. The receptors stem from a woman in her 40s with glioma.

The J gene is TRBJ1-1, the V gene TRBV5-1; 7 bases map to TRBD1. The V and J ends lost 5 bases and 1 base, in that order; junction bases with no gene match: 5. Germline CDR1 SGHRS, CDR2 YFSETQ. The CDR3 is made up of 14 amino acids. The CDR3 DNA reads TGCGCCAGCAGAATACAGGGGACGAACACTGAAGCTTTCTTT. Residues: CASRIQGTNTEAFF. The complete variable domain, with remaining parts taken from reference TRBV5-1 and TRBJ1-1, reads KAGVTQTPRYLIKTRGQQVTLSCSPISGHRSVSWYQQTPGQGLQFLFEYFSETQRNKGNFPGRFSGRQFSNSRSEMNVSTLELGDSALYLCASRIQGTNTEAFFGQGTRLTVV.

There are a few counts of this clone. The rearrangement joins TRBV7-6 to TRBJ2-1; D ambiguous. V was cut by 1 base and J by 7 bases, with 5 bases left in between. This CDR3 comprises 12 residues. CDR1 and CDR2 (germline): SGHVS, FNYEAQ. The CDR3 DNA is TGTGCCAGCAGCTTAGTGGGGAATGAGCAGTTCTTC. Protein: CASSLVGNEQFF.

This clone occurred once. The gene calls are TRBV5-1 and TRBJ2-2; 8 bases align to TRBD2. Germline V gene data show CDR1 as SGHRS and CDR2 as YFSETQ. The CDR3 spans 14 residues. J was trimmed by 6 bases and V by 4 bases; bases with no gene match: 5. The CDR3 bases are TGCGCCAGCAGCGACGGGGGGGCAGCCGGGGAGCTGTTTTTT. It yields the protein CASSDGGAAGELFF. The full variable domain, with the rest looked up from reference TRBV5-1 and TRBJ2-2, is KAGVTQTPRYLIKTRGQQVTLSCSPISGHRSVSWYQQTPGQGLQFLFEYFSETQRNKGNFPGRFSGRQFSNSRSEMNVSTLELGDSALYLCASSDGGAAGELFFGEGSRLTVL.

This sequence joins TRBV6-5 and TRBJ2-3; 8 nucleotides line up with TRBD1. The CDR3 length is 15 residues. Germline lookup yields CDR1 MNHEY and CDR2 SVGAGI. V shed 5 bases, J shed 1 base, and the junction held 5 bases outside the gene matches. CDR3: CASSSRGLGTDTQYF. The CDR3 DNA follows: TGTGCCAGCAGTAGCAGGGGGCTGGGCACAGATACGCAGTATTTT.

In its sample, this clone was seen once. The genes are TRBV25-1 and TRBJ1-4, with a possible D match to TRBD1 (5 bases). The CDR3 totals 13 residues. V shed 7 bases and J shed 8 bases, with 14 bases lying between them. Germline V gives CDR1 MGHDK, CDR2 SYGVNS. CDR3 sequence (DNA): TGTGCCAGCAAAGGAACGAGGGGAGAAAAACTGTTTTTT. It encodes CASKGTRGEKLFF.

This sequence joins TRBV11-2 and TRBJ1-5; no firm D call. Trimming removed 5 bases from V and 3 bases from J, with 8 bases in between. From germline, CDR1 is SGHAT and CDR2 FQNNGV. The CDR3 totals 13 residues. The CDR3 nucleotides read TGTGCCAGCAGCCGAAATACCAATCAGCCCCAGCATTTT. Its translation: CASSRNTNQPQHF.

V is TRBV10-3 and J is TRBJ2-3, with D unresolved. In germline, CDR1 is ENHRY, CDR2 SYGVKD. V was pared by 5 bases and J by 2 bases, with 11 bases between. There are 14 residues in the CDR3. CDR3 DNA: TGTGCCATCAGTTGGGCAGCCTTCACAGATACGCAGTATTTT. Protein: CAISWAAFTDTQYF.

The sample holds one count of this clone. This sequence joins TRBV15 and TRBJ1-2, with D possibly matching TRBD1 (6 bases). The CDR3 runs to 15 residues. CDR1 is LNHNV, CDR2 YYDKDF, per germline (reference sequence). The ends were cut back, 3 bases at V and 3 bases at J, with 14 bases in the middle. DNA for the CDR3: TGTGCCACCAGCAGGGCGGTGGGGGCAGACTATGGCTACACCTTC. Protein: CATSRAVGADYGYTF.

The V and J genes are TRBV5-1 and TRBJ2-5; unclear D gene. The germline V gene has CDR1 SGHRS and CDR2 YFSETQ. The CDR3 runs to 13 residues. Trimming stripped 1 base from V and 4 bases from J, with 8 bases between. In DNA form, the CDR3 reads TGCGCCAGCAGCTTGAACGTAGGAGAGACCCAGTACTTC. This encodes CASSLNVGETQYF.

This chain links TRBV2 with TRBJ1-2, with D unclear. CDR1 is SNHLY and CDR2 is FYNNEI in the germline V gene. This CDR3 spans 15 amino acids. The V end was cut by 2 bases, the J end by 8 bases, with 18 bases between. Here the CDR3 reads CASSEQGISNVGYTF. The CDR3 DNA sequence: TGTGCCAGCAGTGAACAAGGGATTTCAAATGTCGGCTACACCTTC.

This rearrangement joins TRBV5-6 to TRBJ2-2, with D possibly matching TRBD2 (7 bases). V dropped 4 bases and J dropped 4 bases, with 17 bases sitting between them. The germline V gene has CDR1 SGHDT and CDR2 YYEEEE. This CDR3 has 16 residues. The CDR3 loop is CASSPGEGTFTGELFF. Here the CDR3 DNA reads TGTGCCAGCAGCCCGGGGGAGGGGACATTCACCGGGGAGCTGTTTTTT.

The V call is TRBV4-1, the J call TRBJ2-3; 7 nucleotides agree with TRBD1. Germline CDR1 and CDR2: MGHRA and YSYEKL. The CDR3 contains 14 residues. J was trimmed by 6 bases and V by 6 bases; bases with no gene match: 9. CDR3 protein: CASSPGQTFDTQYF. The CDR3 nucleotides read TGCGCCAGCAGTCCGGGACAGACATTTGATACGCAGTATTTT.

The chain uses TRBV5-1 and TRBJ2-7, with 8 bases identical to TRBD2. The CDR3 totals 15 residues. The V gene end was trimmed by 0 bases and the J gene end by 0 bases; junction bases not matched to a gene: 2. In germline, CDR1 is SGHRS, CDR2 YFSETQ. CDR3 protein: CASSLVAGGSYEQYF. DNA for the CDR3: TGCGCCAGCAGCTTGGTGGCGGGGGGCTCCTACGAGCAGTACTTC.

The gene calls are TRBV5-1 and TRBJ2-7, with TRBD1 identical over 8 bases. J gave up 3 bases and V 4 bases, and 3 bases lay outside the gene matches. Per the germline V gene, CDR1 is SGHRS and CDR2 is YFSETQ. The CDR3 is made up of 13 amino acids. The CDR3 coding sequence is TGCGCCAGCAGCGGGACAGGACTCTACGAGCAGTACTTC. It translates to CASSGTGLYEQYF.

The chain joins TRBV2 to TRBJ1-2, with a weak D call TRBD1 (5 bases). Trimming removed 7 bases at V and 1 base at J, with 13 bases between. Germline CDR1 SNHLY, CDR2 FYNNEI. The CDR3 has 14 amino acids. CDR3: CASTEGRNNYGYTF. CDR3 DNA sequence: TGTGCCAGCACCGAGGGACGGAATAACTATGGCTACACCTTC.

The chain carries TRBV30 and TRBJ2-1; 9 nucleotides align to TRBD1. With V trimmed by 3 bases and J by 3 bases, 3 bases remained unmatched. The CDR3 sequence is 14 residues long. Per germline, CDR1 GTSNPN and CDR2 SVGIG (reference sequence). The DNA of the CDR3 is TGTGCCTGGAGAGCGGGACAGGGCTACAATGAGCAGTTCTTC. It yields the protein CAWRAGQGYNEQFF. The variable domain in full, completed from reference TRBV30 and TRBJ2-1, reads SQTIHQWPATLVQPVGSPLSLECTVEGTSNPNLYWYRQAAGRGLQLLFYSVGIGQISSEVPQNLSASRPQDRQFILSSKKLLLSDSGFYLCAWRAGQGYNEQFFGPGTRLTVL.

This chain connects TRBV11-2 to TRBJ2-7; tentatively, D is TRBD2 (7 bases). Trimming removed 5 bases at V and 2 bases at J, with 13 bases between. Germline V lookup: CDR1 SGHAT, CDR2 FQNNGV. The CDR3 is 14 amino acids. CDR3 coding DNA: TGTGCCAGCAGCCGTGTGCGGGGGCCCTACGAGCAGTACTTC. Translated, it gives CASSRVRGPYEQYF.

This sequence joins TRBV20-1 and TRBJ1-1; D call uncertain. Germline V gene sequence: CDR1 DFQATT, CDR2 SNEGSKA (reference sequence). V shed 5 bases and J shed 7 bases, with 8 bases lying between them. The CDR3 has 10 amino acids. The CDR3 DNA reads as TGCAGTGCTCCTGACGTTGAAGCTTTCTTT. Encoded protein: CSAPDVEAFF.

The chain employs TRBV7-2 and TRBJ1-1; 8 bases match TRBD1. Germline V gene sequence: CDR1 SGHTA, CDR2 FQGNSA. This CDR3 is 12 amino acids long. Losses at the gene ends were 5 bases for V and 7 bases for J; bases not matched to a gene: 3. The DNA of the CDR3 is TGTGCCAGCAGCCCGACAGGGGTTGAAGCTTTCTTT. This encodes CASSPTGVEAFF. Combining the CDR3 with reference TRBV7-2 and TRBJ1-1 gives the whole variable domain GAGVSQSPSNKVTEKGKDVELRCDPISGHTALYWYRQSLGQGLEFLIYFQGNSAPDKSGLPSDRFSAERTGGSVSTLTIQRTQQEDSAVYLCASSPTGVEAFFGQGTRLTVV.

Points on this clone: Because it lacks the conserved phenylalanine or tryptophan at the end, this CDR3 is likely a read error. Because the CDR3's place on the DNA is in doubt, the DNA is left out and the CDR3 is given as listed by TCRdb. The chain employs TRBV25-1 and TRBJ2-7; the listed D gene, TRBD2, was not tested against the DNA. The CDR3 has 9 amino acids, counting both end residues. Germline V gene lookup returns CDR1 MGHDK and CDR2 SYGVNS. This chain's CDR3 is CASRSYREA.

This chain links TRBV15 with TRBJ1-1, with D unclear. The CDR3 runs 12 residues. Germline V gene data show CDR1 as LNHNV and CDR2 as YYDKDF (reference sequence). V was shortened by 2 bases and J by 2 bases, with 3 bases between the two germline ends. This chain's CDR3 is CATSRFNTEAFF. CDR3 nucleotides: TGTGCCACCAGCAGATTTAACACTGAAGCTTTCTTT.

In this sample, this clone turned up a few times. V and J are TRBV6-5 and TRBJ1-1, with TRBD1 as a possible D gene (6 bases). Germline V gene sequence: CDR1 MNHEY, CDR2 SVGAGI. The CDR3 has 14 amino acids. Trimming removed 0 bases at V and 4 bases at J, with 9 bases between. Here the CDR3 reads CASSYSGGGTEAFF. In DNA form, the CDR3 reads TGTGCCAGCAGTTACTCAGGGGGTGGCACTGAAGCTTTCTTT.

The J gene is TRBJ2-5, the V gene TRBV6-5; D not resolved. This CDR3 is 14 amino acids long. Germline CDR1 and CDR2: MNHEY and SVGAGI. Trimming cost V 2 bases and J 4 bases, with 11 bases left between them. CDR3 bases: TGTGCCAGCAGTTACCCAACACAAGGAGAGACCCAGTACTTC. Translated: CASSYPTQGETQYF.

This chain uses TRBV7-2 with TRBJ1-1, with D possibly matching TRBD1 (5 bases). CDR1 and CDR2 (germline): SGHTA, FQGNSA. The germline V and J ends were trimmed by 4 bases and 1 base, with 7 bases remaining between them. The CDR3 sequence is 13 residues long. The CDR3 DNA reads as TGTGCCAGCAGCTCCCAGGGGAACACTGAAGCTTTCTTT. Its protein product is CASSSQGNTEAFF.

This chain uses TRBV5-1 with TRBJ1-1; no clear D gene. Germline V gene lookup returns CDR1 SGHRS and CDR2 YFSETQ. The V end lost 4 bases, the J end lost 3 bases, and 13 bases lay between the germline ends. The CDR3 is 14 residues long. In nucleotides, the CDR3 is TGCGCCAGCAGCCCGAATGCCATGGACACTGAAGCTTTCTTT. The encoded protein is CASSPNAMDTEAFF.

The CDR3 spells CATSGGEGGRNEQYF. CDR3 sequence (DNA): TGTGCCACCAGCGGCGGTGAGGGGGGCCGTAACGAGCAGTACTTC. The J gene is TRBJ2-7, the V gene TRBV15; D may be TRBD1 or TRBD2 (6 bases each). The CDR3 extends over 15 amino acids. Trimming left V 5 bases short and J 5 bases short, with 19 bases between. The germline V gene encodes CDR1 LNHNV and CDR2 YYDKDF (reference sequence). The full variable domain, with the rest looked up from reference TRBV15 and TRBJ2-7, is DAMVIQNPRYQVTQFGKPVTLSCSQTLNHNVMYWYQQKSSQAPKLLFHYYDKDFNNEADTPDNFQSRRPNTSFCFLDIRSPGLGDTAMYLCATSGGEGGRNEQYFGPGTRLTVT.

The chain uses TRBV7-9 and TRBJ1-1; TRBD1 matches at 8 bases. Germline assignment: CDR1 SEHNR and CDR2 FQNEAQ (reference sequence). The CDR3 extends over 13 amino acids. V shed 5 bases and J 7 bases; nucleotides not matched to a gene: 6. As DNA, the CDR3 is TGTGCCAGCAGCGTTCGGACAGGGCGTGAAGCTTTCTTT. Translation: CASSVRTGREAFF.

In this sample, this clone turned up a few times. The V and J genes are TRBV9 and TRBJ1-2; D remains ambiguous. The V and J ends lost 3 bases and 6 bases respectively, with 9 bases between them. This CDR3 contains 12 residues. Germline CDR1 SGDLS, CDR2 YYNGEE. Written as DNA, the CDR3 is TGTGCCAGCAGCGCCAGGACGGATGGCTACACCTTC. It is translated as CASSARTDGYTF.

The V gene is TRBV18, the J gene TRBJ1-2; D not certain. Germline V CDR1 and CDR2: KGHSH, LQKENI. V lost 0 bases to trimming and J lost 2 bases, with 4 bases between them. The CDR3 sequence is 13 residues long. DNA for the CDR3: TGTGCCAGCTCACCACCAGGGAACTATGGCTACACCTTC. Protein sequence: CASSPPGNYGYTF.

The CDR3 loop is CASSFEGYSNQPQHF. The DNA of the CDR3 is TGCGCCAGCAGCTTCGAGGGATATAGCAATCAGCCCCAGCATTTT. The chain employs TRBV5-1 and TRBJ1-5; no clear D gene. With 2 bases removed from V and 0 bases from J, the gap between germline ends came to 9 bases. CDR3 length: 15 residues. Germline lookup yields CDR1 SGHRS and CDR2 YFSETQ.

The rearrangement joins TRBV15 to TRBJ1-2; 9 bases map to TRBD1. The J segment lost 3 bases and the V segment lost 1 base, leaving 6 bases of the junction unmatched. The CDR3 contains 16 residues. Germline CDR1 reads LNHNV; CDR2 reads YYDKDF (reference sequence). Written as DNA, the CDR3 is TGTGCCACCAGCAGAGTTGGGACAGGGCGAGACTATGGCTACACCTTC. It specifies CATSRVGTGRDYGYTF.

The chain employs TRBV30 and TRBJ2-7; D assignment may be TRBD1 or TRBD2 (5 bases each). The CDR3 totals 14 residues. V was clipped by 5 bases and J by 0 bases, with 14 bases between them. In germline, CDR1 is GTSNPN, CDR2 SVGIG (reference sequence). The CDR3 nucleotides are TGTGCCTGGTCCCGGGACCCAAGCTCCTACGAGCAGTACTTC. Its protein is CAWSRDPSSYEQYF.